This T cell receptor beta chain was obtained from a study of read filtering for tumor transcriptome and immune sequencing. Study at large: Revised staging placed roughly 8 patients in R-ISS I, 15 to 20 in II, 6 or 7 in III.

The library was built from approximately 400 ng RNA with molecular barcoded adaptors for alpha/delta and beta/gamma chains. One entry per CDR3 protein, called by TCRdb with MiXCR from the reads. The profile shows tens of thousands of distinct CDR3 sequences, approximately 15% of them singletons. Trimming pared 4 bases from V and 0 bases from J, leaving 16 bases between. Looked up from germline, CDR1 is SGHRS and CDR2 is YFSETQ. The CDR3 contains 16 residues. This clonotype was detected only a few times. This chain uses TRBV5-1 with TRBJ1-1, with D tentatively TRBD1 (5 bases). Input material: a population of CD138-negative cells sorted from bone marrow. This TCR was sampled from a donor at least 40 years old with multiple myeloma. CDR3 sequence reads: CASSPRGLNLNTEAFF. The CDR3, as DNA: TGCGCCAGCAGCCCGAGGGGACTAAACTTGAACACTGAAGCTTTCTTT. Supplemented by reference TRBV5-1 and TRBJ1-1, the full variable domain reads KAGVTQTPRYLIKTRGQQVTLSCSPISGHRSVSWYQQTPGQGLQFLFEYFSETQRNKGNFPGRFSGRQFSNSRSEMNVSTLELGDSALYLCASSPRGLNLNTEAFFGQGTRLTVV.